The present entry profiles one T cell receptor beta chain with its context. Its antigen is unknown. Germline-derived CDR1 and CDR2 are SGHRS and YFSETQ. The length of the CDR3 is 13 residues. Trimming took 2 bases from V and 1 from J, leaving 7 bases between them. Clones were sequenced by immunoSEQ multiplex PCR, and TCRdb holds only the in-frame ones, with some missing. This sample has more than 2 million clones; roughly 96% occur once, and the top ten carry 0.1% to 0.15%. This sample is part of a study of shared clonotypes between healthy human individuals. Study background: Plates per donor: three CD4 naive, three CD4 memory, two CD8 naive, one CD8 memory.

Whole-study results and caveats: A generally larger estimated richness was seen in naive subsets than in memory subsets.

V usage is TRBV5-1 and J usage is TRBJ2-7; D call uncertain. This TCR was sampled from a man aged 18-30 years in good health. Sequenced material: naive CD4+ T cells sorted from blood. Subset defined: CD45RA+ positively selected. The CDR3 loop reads CASSLTESYEQYF. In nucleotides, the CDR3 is TGCGCCAGCAGCTTAACGGAATCCTACGAGCAGTACTTC.